This TCR beta chain comes out of a study of a mutant IDH1 vaccine in newly diagnosed glioma. The repertoire was sequenced with immunoSEQ multiplex PCR; TCRdb's copy has only in-frame clones and lacks some. The sample holds over 80,000 clones, approximately 75% seen once. Germline V lookup: CDR1 SEHNR, CDR2 FQNEAQ (reference sequence). With 5 bases removed from V and 3 bases from J, the gap between germline ends came to 23 bases. This CDR3 is 17 amino acids long. Time point given: week 47, end of study. A 20-mer mutant IDH1 peptide at 300 ug was injected subcutaneously with topical imiquimod. Worth noting for this clone: Its target is unknown.

The sample in question was PBMCs, obtained from a glioma patient whose treatment included an IDH1 peptide vaccine. V and J are TRBV7-9 and TRBJ2-7, with D tentatively TRBD1 or TRBD2 (6 bases each). The receptor's source is a man aged 35-49 years with glioma. CDR3 sequence: CASSRKGSGAGNYEQYF. The CDR3 nucleotides read TGTGCCAGCAGCCGCAAGGGGTCGGGGGCTGGGAACTACGAGCAGTACTTC.